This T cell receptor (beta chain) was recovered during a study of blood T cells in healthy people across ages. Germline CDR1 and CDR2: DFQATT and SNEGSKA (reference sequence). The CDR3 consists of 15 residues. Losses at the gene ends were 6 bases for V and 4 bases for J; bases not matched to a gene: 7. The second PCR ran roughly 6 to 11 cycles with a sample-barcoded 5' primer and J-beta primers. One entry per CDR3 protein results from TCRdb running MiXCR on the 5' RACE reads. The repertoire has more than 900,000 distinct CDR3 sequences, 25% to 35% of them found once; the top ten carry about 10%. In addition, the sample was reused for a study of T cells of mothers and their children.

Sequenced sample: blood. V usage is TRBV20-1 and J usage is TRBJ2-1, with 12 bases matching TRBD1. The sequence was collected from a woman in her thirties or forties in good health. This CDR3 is CSARGQGASYNEQFF. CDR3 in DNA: TGCAGTGCGAGGGGACAGGGGGCTTCATACAATGAGCAGTTCTTC.